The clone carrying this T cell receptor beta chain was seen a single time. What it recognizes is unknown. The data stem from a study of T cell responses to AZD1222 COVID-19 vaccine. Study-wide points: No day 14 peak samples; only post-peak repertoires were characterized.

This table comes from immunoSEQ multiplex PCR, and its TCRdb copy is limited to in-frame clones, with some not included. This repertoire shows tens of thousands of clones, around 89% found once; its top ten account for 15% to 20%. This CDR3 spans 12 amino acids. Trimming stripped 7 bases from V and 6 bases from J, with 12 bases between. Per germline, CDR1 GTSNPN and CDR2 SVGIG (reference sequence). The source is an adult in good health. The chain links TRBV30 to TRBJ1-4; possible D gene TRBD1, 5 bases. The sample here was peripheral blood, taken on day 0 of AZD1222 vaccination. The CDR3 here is CASRGVYEKLFF. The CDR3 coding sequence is TGTGCCTCACGGGGCGTTTATGAAAAACTGTTTTTT.